This T cell receptor (beta chain) derives from a study of Graves' ophthalmopathy and Graves' hyperthyroidism. Overall study results and limits: Among thyroid clonotypes expanded above 0.001 frequency, most also appeared in blood. The model achieved approximately 71% sensitivity and around 72% specificity for ophthalmopathy progression.

If patients had other autoimmune diseases, uncontrolled infections, pregnancy or lactation, they were excluded. A volume of 8.5 to 10 ml of fresh peripheral blood supplied the PBMCs. Only one count was recorded for this clonotype. The antigen is not known. Since the CDR3 does not end with the conserved phenylalanine or tryptophan, this likely comes from a read error. The length of the CDR3 is 14 residues. Germline assignment: CDR1 SGHTA and CDR2 FQGTGA. The V gene end was trimmed by 5 bases and the J gene end by 2 bases; junction bases not matched to a gene: 3. Amplification from RNA transcripts yielded the TCR beta CDR3 regions. An initial RT-PCR round employing HTBI primers preceded a second-round multiplex PCR. TCRdb re-derived calls from the multiplex PCR reads in MiXCR, one entry per CDR3 protein. The sample lists about 740,000 distinct CDR3 sequences, 40% seen once, with 44% in the top ten.

The source is an adult man with Graves' ophthalmopathy. The chain employs TRBV7-3 and TRBJ1-5; 7 bases are shared with TRBD1. The sample was peripheral blood. CDR3 protein: CASSLTGGNQPQHY. For the CDR3, the DNA is TGTGCCAGCAGCCTCACAGGGGGCAATCAGCCCCAGCATTAT.